These 18 T cell receptor beta chains originate from one sample sequenced in a study of technical replicates of blood from a few donors. Only in-frame clones appear in the TCRdb table, and some are missing; sequencing was by immunoSEQ multiplex PCR. The repertoire holds about 74,000 clones, approximately 78% seen once, with around 3.9% in the top ten. The sample was PBMCs. The origin of the receptors is a human donor in good health. Some clones in this sample may be carry-over from other donors' samples.

The rearrangement links TRBV7-8 to TRBJ1-5; 7 bases line up with TRBD1. V gave up 4 bases and J gave up 0 bases; unmatched junction bases: 9. Germline values: CDR1 SGHVS, CDR2 FQNEAQ. The CDR3 runs 17 residues. The CDR3 spells CASSSRGQTYSNQPQHF. The CDR3, as DNA: TGTGCCAGCAGCTCCCGGGGACAGACCTATAGCAATCAGCCCCAGCATTTT.

This chain links TRBV12-5 with TRBJ1-3; D not resolved. The CDR3 extends over 14 amino acids. The germline CDR1 and CDR2 sequences are LGHNT and FRNRAP. Trimming shortened V by 4 bases and J by 3 bases, and 10 bases separated the two germline ends. The CDR3 nucleotides read TGTGCTAGTGGTTCCACTCGGGGTGGAAACACCATATATTTT. It specifies CASGSTRGGNTIYF.

The chain combines TRBV4-1 with TRBJ2-4; 8 nucleotides agree with TRBD1. Germline V gene lookup returns CDR1 MGHRA and CDR2 YSYEKL. This CDR3 spans 14 amino acids. V trimming: 7 bases; J trimming: 4 bases; junction bases outside the gene matches: 6. The CDR3: CASTTTGGKNIQYF. In DNA, the CDR3 is TGCGCCAGCACCACCACAGGGGGGAAAAACATTCAGTACTTC.

This clone is medium-sized (0.01 to 0.1%). This chain uses TRBV30 with TRBJ2-7; possibly TRBD2 for D (6 bases). The V end lost 0 bases, the J end lost 0 bases, and 15 bases lay between the germline ends. Germline loops: CDR1 GTSNPN, CDR2 SVGIG (reference sequence). CDR3 length: 16 amino acids. The CDR3 region has the DNA TGTGCCTGGAGTGTACTGGCGGGGTCAAGCTCCTACGAGCAGTACTTC. It encodes CAWSVLAGSSSYEQYF.

The chain links TRBV11-2 to TRBJ2-2, with D perhaps matching TRBD1 (5 bases). The V end was cut by 7 bases, the J end by 1 base, with 10 bases between. This CDR3 is built from 14 residues. The germline V gene encodes CDR1 SGHAT and CDR2 FQNNGV. CDR3 in amino acids: CASTTGLNTGELFF. The CDR3 DNA is TGTGCCAGCACAACAGGATTGAACACCGGGGAGCTGTTTTTT.

This clone was counted a single time. The chain carries TRBV9 and TRBJ1-1, with TRBD1 identical over 8 bases. The CDR3 spans 13 residues. Germline V gene data show CDR1 as SGDLS and CDR2 as YYNGEE. V shed 3 bases, J shed 5 bases, and the junction held 3 bases outside the gene matches. In DNA form, the CDR3 reads TGTGCCAGCAGCGAGTGGGACAGGACTGAAGCTTTCTTT. Translating gives CASSEWDRTEAFF.

Only one count was recorded for this clone. V usage is TRBV18 and J usage is TRBJ2-7; 13 nucleotides agree with TRBD2. The germline V gene has CDR1 KGHSH and CDR2 LQKENI. This CDR3 is built from 15 residues. The V and J ends lost 3 bases and 2 bases, in that order; junction bases with no gene match: 1. The CDR3 nucleotides read TGTGCCAGCTCACCTGGGACTAGCGGGGCCTACGAGCAGTACTTC. This codes for CASSPGTSGAYEQYF.

The chain uses TRBV6-1 and TRBJ1-2, with D perhaps TRBD1 (5 bases). The germline V gene has CDR1 MNHNS and CDR2 SASEGT. This CDR3 comprises 15 residues. Trimming stripped 1 base from V and 1 base from J, with 10 bases between. The CDR3 DNA sequence: TGTGCCAGCAGTGAAGGACGACAGTTTAACTATGGCTACACCTTC. Its protein is CASSEGRQFNYGYTF.

The V and J genes are TRBV7-9 and TRBJ2-7, with TRBD1 as a possible D gene (7 bases). CDR3 length equals 14 residues. CDR1 is SEHNR and CDR2 is FQNEAQ in the germline V gene (reference sequence). V lost 7 bases to trimming and J lost 2 bases, with 15 bases between them. The CDR3 DNA follows: TGTGCCAGCAATCTTGCGGGACAGCCCTACGAGCAGTACTTC. It translates to CASNLAGQPYEQYF.

This chain connects TRBV19 to TRBJ1-4; the D gene is possibly TRBD1 (5 bases). Germline lookup yields CDR1 LNHDA and CDR2 SQIVND (reference sequence). Trimming cost V 5 bases and J 7 bases, with 23 bases left between them. The CDR3 spans 17 residues. CDR3 in DNA: TGTGCCAGTAGTCCCCCAATGGCCCGATCTAGGGGTGAAAAACTGTTTTTT. This encodes CASSPPMARSRGEKLFF.

The rearrangement links TRBV6-1 to TRBJ2-7, with D possibly TRBD2 on 6 matching bases. V was clipped by 11 bases and J by 2 bases, with 13 bases between them. The CDR3 length is 12 residues. CDR1 MNHNS and CDR2 SASEGT come from the germline V gene. Here the CDR3 DNA reads TGTGCCGGGGGGACGTACCCCTACGAGCAGTACTTC. Translated, it gives CAGGTYPYEQYF.

This chain links TRBV4-3 with TRBJ2-6; D uncertain. There are 16 residues in the CDR3. The ends were cut back, 0 bases at V and 0 bases at J, with 6 bases in the middle. The germline V gene encodes CDR1 LGHNA and CDR2 YSLEER. In DNA, the CDR3 is TGCGCCAGCAGCCAAGATCCCTTCTCTGGGGCCAACGTCCTGACTTTC. It is translated as CASSQDPFSGANVLTF.

The chain uses TRBV30 and TRBJ1-1, with D possibly TRBD1 on 6 matching bases. The CDR3 runs to 13 residues. V dropped 0 bases and J dropped 9 bases, with 14 bases sitting between them. Germline CDR1 reads GTSNPN; CDR2 reads SVGIG (reference sequence). CDR3 sequence (DNA): TGTGCCTGGAGTGTACAAGGGGGGGCTAAAGCTTTCTTT. This codes for CAWSVQGGAKAFF.

CDR3 sequence reads: CASGSGTSGVVDEQFF. As DNA, the CDR3 is TGTGCTAGTGGCTCCGGGACTAGCGGGGTGGTGGATGAGCAGTTCTTC. The chain joins TRBV12-5 to TRBJ2-1; 13 nucleotides agree with TRBD2. CDR3 length equals 16 residues. Germline values: CDR1 LGHNT, CDR2 FRNRAP. V gave up 6 bases and J gave up 8 bases; unmatched junction bases: 10.

V and J are TRBV5-4 and TRBJ2-5; D is possibly TRBD2 (6 bases). Germline CDR1 and CDR2: SGHNT and YYREEE (reference sequence). The V and J ends lost 9 bases and 2 bases respectively, with 11 bases between them. The CDR3 loop spans 12 amino acids. DNA of the CDR3: TGTGCCACTGGGACTGGTCAAGAGACCCAGTACTTC. Translating it yields CATGTGQETQYF.

This clone was detected ten times or more. The rearrangement joins TRBV4-1 to TRBJ1-1; the D gene is possibly TRBD1 (6 bases). CDR3 length: 14 residues. The V and J ends lost 5 bases and 2 bases respectively, with 12 bases between them. Germline V lookup: CDR1 MGHRA, CDR2 YSYEKL. CDR3 DNA sequence: TGCGCCAGCAGCGGACGGACAGAAAACACTGAAGCTTTCTTT. Translated, it gives CASSGRTENTEAFF.

Within the sample, this clone is medium-sized. The chain joins TRBV20-1 to TRBJ1-3, with unresolved D. V lost 6 bases and J 3 bases, leaving 6 bases between the germline ends. The CDR3 runs to 11 residues. CDR1 is DFQATT and CDR2 is SNEGSKA in the germline V gene (reference sequence). The CDR3 here is CSARDGNTIYF. The CDR3 DNA follows: TGCAGTGCGCGAGATGGAAACACCATATATTTT.

J is TRBJ2-5 and V is TRBV5-1, with 11 nucleotides matching TRBD2. The J call may be incorrect, as the DNA end agrees better with TRBJ2-7. The CDR3 is made up of 17 amino acids. Germline lookup yields CDR1 SGHRS and CDR2 YFSETQ. CDR3 loop: CASSMTSGANTGYEQYF. Here the CDR3 DNA reads TGCGCCAGCAGCATGACTAGCGGGGCTAATACCGGCTACGAGCAGTACTTC.